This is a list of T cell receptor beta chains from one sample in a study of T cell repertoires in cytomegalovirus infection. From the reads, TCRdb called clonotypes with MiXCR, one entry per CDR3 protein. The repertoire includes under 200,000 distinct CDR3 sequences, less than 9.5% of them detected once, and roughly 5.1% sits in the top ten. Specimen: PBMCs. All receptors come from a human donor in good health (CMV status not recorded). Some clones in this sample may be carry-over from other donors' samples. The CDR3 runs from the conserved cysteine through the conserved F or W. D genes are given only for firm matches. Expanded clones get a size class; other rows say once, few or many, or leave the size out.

TGTGCCAGCAGCTTAGCTACCGCGGACCCCTACGAGCAGTACTTC	CASSLATADPYEQYF	-	many	TRBV7-2	TRBJ2-7
TGTGCCAGCAGTCCGGACAGGGGGCGGCGGCGCGCTTTCTTT	CASSPDRGRRRAFF	TRBD1	-	TRBV12-3/TRBV12-4	TRBJ1-1
TGTGCCAGCAGCTTCGGACAGGGTGTGGGGGCCAACGTCCTGACTTTC	CASSFGQGVGANVLTF	TRBD1	many	TRBV7-6	TRBJ2-6
TGTGCCAGCAGCTTGGCTACCAGCTCCGGGGAGCTGTTTTTT	CASSLATSSGELFF	-	many	TRBV7-9	TRBJ2-2
TGTGCCAGCAGCTTAGTGACTGAAGCTTTCTTT	CASSLVTEAFF	-	many	TRBV7-2	TRBJ1-1
TGTGCCATCCAAGGGGGACGGAACACCGGGGAGCTGTTTTTT	CAIQGGRNTGELFF	-	-	TRBV12-3/TRBV12-4	TRBJ2-2
TGTGCCAGCAGCATAAGGACAGGTGTACGAGGGGAGCTGTTTTTT	CASSIRTGVRGELFF	TRBD1	many	TRBV7-2	TRBJ2-2
TGTGCCAGCAGCTTAGGTGGGACTAGGGAAAACATTCAGTACTTC	CASSLGGTRENIQYF	TRBD2	many	TRBV7-2	TRBJ2-4
TGTGCCAGCAGCGCGGGACTGGACCGCACAGATACGCAGTATTTT	CASSAGLDRTDTQYF	-	many	TRBV7-9	TRBJ2-3
TGTGCCAGCAGCTTAGGAGGGGGCGGCAATCAGCCCCAGCATTTT	CASSLGGGGNQPQHF	TRBD1	many	TRBV7-2	TRBJ1-5
TGTGCCAGCAGCCAGATGGACTCGAGGGCGAGTGAAGCTTTCTTT	CASSQMDSRASEAFF	-	-	TRBV4-2	TRBJ1-1
TGTGCCAGCAGCTTAGCGGGACAGAATAGAGTCTATGGCTACACCTTC	CASSLAGQNRVYGYTF	TRBD1	many	TRBV7-8	TRBJ1-2
TGTGCCAGCAGTTTAGGTACAGCGGGTAGTGGAAACACCATATATTTT	CASSLGTAGSGNTIYF	-	few	TRBV12-3/TRBV12-4	TRBJ1-3
TGTGCCAGCAGCTTTGGGGACAGGGTGTTGGACACTGAAGCTTTCTTT	CASSFGDRVLDTEAFF	TRBD1	-	TRBV7-9	TRBJ1-1
TGCAGTGCTAGAGGAATACTAGGGTGGCATGGGTCACCCCTCCACTTT	CSARGILGWHGSPLHF	-	many	TRBV20-1	TRBJ1-6
TGTGCCAGCAGTTTCTATAGGGCAGATACGCAGTATTTT	CASSFYRADTQYF	-	many	TRBV28	TRBJ2-3
TGTGCCAGCAGTTCGCCCTCAAGGGGTGATGAGCAGTTCTTC	CASSSPSRGDEQFF	-	many	TRBV28	TRBJ2-1
TGTGCCAGCAGCCCCAACGCAGGGCCTCAAGAGACCCAGTACTTC	CASSPNAGPQETQYF	-	many	TRBV7-3	TRBJ2-5
TGTGCCAGCAGCGTTAAGGGGAACACTGAAGCTTTCTTT	CASSVKGNTEAFF	-	many	TRBV9	TRBJ1-1
TGTGCCAGCTTTTTAGGGGGCGCGAGCACTGAAGCTTTCTTT	CASFLGGASTEAFF	TRBD1	many	TRBV6-2/TRBV6-3	TRBJ1-1
TGCAGCGTTGAAGGGACATACAATGAGCAGTTCTTC	CSVEGTYNEQFF	-	-	TRBV29-1	TRBJ2-1
TGTGCCAGCTGGGGAGTTCACACCGGGGAGCTGTTTTTT	CASWGVHTGELFF	-	few	TRBV6-2/TRBV6-3	TRBJ2-2
TGTGCCAGCAGCTCACGGGGGGCCCCACACACAGATACGCAGTATTTT	CASSSRGAPHTDTQYF	-	many	TRBV7-9	TRBJ2-3
TGTGCCAGTAGTATGGGGGGGGTGGCGAGGACTGAAGCTTTCTTT	CASSMGGVARTEAFF	-	few	TRBV19	TRBJ1-1
TGTGCCAGTAGTATAGGACAGCCCAATGAGCAGTTCTTC	CASSIGQPNEQFF	-	-	TRBV19	TRBJ2-1
TGTGCTAGCAGCTTAGGGACCTCAGGAGGGAGTCTCACAGATACGCAGTATTTT	CASSLGTSGGSLTDTQYF	-	-	TRBV7-7	TRBJ2-3
TGCGCCAGCAGCTACCGAACTAGCGGGAGTAACGGTGAGCAGTTCTTC	CASSYRTSGSNGEQFF	TRBD2	many	TRBV5-1	TRBJ2-1
TGTGCCAGCAGTTTATACCAGGGGAGGGTTGAGACCCAGTACTTC	CASSLYQGRVETQYF	-	few	TRBV28	TRBJ2-5
TGCGCCAGCAGCCAACGGGACAACTTAAACACTGAAGCTTTCTTT	CASSQRDNLNTEAFF	-	many	TRBV4-1	TRBJ1-1
TGCGCCAGCAGTCTTACAAAGTTCAATGAGCAGTTCTTC	CASSLTKFNEQFF	-	many	TRBV4-1	TRBJ2-1
TGTGCCAGCTCAGAAGCAGGGGGCAGCAATCAGCCCCAGCATTTT	CASSEAGGSNQPQHF	TRBD1	few	TRBV18	TRBJ1-5
TGTGCCAGCAGTCTCTCCAACACCGGGGAGCTGTTTTTT	CASSLSNTGELFF	-	many	TRBV6-6	TRBJ2-2
TGTGCCAGCAGCCCCCAGGGACTAGCTGGGTCTGAGCAGTTCTTC	CASSPQGLAGSEQFF	TRBD2	-	TRBV7-2	TRBJ2-1
TGTGCCAGCAGTGCGTGGGGGCCGAACACTGAAGCTTTCTTT	CASSAWGPNTEAFF	-	many	TRBV6-1	TRBJ1-1
TGCGCCAGCAGCTTGAAGGGACCGATCCTCTCTGGAAACACCATATATTTT	CASSLKGPILSGNTIYF	-	-	TRBV5-1	TRBJ1-3
TGTGCCAGCAGCCGGGGCTTGAACACCGGGGAGCTGTTTTTT	CASSRGLNTGELFF	-	many	TRBV7-2	TRBJ2-2
TGTGCCAGCAGCCTAAAGGACAGGAATGGCTACACCTTC	CASSLKDRNGYTF	TRBD1	many	TRBV14	TRBJ1-2
TGTGCCAGCAGCTTGGACAGGACTAATTCACCCCTCCACTTT	CASSLDRTNSPLHF	-	many	TRBV5-4	TRBJ1-6
TGTGCCAGCAGTGCGATCGGACAGGGCGGCAATCAGCCCCAGCATTTT	CASSAIGQGGNQPQHF	TRBD1	many	TRBV28	TRBJ1-5
TGTGCCAGCAGCCCCTACCAGGCGGGAGTATTTACCGGGGAGCTGTTTTTT	CASSPYQAGVFTGELFF	TRBD2	-	TRBV5-5	TRBJ2-2
TGTGCCAGCAGTTTAATAGGGTCCTACGAGCAGTACTTC	CASSLIGSYEQYF	-	many	TRBV12-3/TRBV12-4	TRBJ2-7
TGTGCCAGCTCCCCAGGGAATAGGGAGACCCAGTACTTC	CASSPGNRETQYF	-	many	TRBV19	TRBJ2-5
TGTGCCAGCAGCATAAACAGGGGTGTCACTGAAGCTTTCTTT	CASSINRGVTEAFF	TRBD1	many	TRBV7-2	TRBJ1-1
TGCAGTGCTAGAGATCCTCGACAGGGGGCGCTGGATTCACCCCTCCACTTT	CSARDPRQGALDSPLHF	TRBD1	few	TRBV20-1	TRBJ1-6
TGTGCCATCAGTGGGACCGGTAGCAATCAGCCCCAGCATTTT	CAISGTGSNQPQHF	-	many	TRBV10-3	TRBJ1-5
TGTGCCAGCAGCACGGACAGGGCGAGCAATCAGCCCCAGCATTTT	CASSTDRASNQPQHF	TRBD1	few	TRBV7-9	TRBJ1-5
TGCAGTGCTAGAGATGGGGCAGGGAATCAGCCCCAGCATTTT	CSARDGAGNQPQHF	-	few	TRBV20-1	TRBJ1-5
TGCAGTGCTAGAGATCTGAGGGCCACCTACGAGCAGTACTTC	CSARDLRATYEQYF	-	-	TRBV20-1	TRBJ2-7
TGTGCCAGCAGCCCCGCAGGGACCTACCAAGAGACCCAGTACTTC	CASSPAGTYQETQYF	-	many	TRBV7-2	TRBJ2-5
TGCGCCAGCAGCCAAGGACTAGCGGGAGGGCCAAATGAGCAGTTCTTC	CASSQGLAGGPNEQFF	TRBD2	few	TRBV4-3	TRBJ2-1
TGTGCCAGCAGCTTAGAGGGGGGGAAATGGACCTACGAGCAGTACTTC	CASSLEGGKWTYEQYF	-	many	TRBV7-2	TRBJ2-7